A single sample gave rise to the 5 T cell receptor beta chains below, sequenced in a study of blood T cell repertoires in COVID-19. Clones were sequenced by immunoSEQ multiplex PCR, and TCRdb holds only the in-frame ones, with some missing. The table has about 250,000 clones, approximately 80% seen once. Sample: peripheral blood. These TCRs come from an elderly man with acute or convalescent COVID-19.

The chain couples TRBV7-2 to TRBJ2-3; the D gene is possibly TRBD1 (6 bases). The CDR3 contains 14 residues. Germline CDR1 and CDR2: SGHTA and FQGNSA. With 8 bases removed from V and 2 bases from J, the gap between germline ends came to 14 bases. The CDR3 nucleotides read TGTGCCAGCTTACCGGGACATCACACAGATACGCAGTATTTT. This encodes CASLPGHHTDTQYF.

This chain joins TRBV7-9 and TRBJ1-4; D is ambiguous. Germline V gene lookup returns CDR1 SEHNR and CDR2 FQNEAQ (reference sequence). The V end was cut by 3 bases, the J end by 0 bases, with 11 bases between. The CDR3 covers 16 residues. This chain's CDR3 is CASSFPSGATNEKLFF. The CDR3 DNA is TGTGCCAGCAGCTTCCCTAGCGGGGCAACTAATGAAAAACTGTTTTTT.

CDR3 loop: CASSDRTGSTDTQYF. Written as DNA, the CDR3 is TGTGCCAGCAGCGACCGGACAGGTAGCACAGATACGCAGTATTTT. This chain links TRBV11-2 with TRBJ2-3, with TRBD1 matching 7 bases. The germline V gene has CDR1 SGHAT and CDR2 FQNNGV. With 5 bases clipped from V and 0 bases from J, the junction kept 5 bases outside the gene matches. This CDR3 spans 15 amino acids.

This CDR3 reads CASSQGGANYGYTF. DNA for the CDR3: TGTGCCAGCAGCCAAGGGGGAGCTAACTATGGCTACACCTTC. This chain joins TRBV3-1 (or the pseudogene TRBV3-2) and TRBJ1-2, with unresolved D. The V end lost 1 base, the J end lost 0 bases, and 6 bases lay between the germline ends. Germline lookup yields CDR1 LGHDT and CDR2 YNNKEL (reference sequence). There are 14 residues in the CDR3.

This clone appeared a single time. The chain has TRBV18 and TRBJ2-1, with 11 positions matching TRBD1. The V and J ends lost 3 bases and 10 bases, in that order; junction bases with no gene match: 8. Germline lookup yields CDR1 KGHSH and CDR2 LQKENI. The CDR3 sequence is 15 residues long. CDR3 residues: CASSPFGQGAGEQFF. CDR3 coding DNA: TGTGCCAGCTCACCTTTCGGACAGGGGGCTGGAGAGCAGTTCTTC.